This TCR beta chain was profiled in a study of PD-1 blockade in classical Hodgkin lymphoma. Sequencing was performed with immunoSEQ multiplex PCR; in TCRdb, only in-frame clones are kept and a portion is missing. The sample gives 3,000 to 4,000 clones, around 84% of which show up once; less than 3.5% is in the top ten. As to time point: newly diagnosed, previously untreated cHL patient sample. Magnetic depletion of unwanted cells isolated CD4+ T cells from thawed PBMCs. CDR1 is SGHRS, CDR2 YFSETQ, per germline. V lost 0 bases and J 3 bases, leaving 6 bases between the germline ends. The CDR3 consists of 13 residues.

The chain joins TRBV5-1 to TRBJ1-1; D unresolved. Material: CD4+ T cells from blood. This receptor was obtained from a human donor with classical Hodgkin lymphoma. CDR3 residues: CASSLGSDTEAFF. The CDR3 region has the DNA TGCGCCAGCAGCTTGGGAAGCGACACTGAAGCTTTCTTT.